The clone carrying this T cell receptor beta chain came up a few times. The antigen is undetermined. These data come from a study of T cells after yellow fever vaccination. Study-wide results and caveats: Though weaker, the secondary response peaked faster, on day 5 versus 15. Re-detected after boosting: most primary clones, around 97% of CD4 and about 85% of CD8. Bulk-population clonotypes that are abundant could appear as contaminants in FACS-sorted repertoires.

Universal primer sites and UMIs were introduced during 5'RACE template-switching synthesis of TCR cDNA. A single record per CDR3 protein comes from TCRdb applying MiXCR to the 5' RACE reads. The table lists hundreds of thousands of distinct CDR3 sequences, around 19% of them singletons. Germline V gene lookup returns CDR1 SQVTM and CDR2 ANQGSEA. Trimming left V 4 bases short and J 1 base short, with 21 bases between. CDR3 size: 17 residues. The chain couples TRBV29-1 to TRBJ2-3, with D unclear. The clonotype comes from a man between 18 and 29 years old who received the YFV17D yellow fever vaccine. The sample consisted of PBMCs, taken before the yellow fever booster vaccination. The chain's CDR3 is CSVGSLYRVVGTDTQYF. The CDR3 nucleotides read TGCAGCGTTGGATCCTTGTATCGGGTGGTTGGCACAGATACGCAGTATTTT.